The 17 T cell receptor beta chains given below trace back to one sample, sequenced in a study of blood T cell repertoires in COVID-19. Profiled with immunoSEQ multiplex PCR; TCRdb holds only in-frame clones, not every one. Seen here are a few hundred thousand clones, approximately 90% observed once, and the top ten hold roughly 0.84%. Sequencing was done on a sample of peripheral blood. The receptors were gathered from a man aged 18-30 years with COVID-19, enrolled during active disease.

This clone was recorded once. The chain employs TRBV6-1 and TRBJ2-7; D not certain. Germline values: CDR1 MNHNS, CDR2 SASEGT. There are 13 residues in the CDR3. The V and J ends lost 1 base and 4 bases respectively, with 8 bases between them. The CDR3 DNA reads TGTGCCAGCAGTGAAGGACATCCTTACGAGCAGTACTTC. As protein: CASSEGHPYEQYF.

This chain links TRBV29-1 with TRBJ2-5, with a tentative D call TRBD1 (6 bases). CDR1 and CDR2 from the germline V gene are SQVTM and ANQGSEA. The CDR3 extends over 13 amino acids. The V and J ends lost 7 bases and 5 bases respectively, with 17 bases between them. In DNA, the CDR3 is TGCAGCGCCACCTCAGGGGCGAGGGAGACCCAGTACTTC. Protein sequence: CSATSGARETQYF.

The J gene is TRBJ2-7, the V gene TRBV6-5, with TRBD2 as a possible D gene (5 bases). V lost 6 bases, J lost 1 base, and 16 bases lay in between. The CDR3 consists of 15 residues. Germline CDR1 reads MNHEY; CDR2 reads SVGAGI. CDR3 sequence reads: CASRSLAIASYEQYF. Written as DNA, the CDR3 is TGTGCCAGCAGGTCCCTAGCAATTGCGTCCTACGAGCAGTACTTC.

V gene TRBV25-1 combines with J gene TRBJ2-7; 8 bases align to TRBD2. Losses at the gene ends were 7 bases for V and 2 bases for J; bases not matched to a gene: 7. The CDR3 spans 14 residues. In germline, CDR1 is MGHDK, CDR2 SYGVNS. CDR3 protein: CASNTAGVPYEQYF. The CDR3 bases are TGTGCCAGCAATACAGCGGGAGTACCCTACGAGCAGTACTTC.

The CDR3 DNA is TGTGCCAGTGGGGACTCCGGGACAGGGGGCGACGAGCAGTACTTC. Amino acids: CASGDSGTGGDEQYF. The chain carries TRBV19 and TRBJ2-7; TRBD1 aligns across 12 bases. The V gene end was trimmed by 8 bases and the J gene end by 5 bases; junction bases not matched to a gene: 10. This CDR3 has 15 amino acids. CDR1 is LNHDA, CDR2 SQIVND, per germline (reference sequence).

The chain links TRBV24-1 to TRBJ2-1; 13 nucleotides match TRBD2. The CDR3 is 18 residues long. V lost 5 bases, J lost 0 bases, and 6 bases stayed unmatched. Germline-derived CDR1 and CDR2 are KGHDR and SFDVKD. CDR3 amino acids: CATSALTSGRDSYNEQFF. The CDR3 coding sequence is TGTGCCACCAGTGCCCTAACTAGCGGGAGGGACTCCTACAATGAGCAGTTCTTC.

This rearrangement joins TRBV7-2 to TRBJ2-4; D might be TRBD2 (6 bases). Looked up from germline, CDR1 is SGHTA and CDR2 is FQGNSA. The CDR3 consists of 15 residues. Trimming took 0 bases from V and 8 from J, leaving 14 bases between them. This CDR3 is CASSLAGAWRDIQYF. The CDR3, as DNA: TGTGCCAGCAGCTTAGCGGGAGCCTGGAGGGACATTCAGTACTTC.

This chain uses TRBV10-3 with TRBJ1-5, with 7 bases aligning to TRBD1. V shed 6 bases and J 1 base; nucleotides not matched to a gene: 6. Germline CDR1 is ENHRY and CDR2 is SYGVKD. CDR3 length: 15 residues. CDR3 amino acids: CAIRTGLESNQPQHF. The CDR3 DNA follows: TGTGCCATCAGGACAGGGTTAGAGAGCAATCAGCCCCAGCATTTT.

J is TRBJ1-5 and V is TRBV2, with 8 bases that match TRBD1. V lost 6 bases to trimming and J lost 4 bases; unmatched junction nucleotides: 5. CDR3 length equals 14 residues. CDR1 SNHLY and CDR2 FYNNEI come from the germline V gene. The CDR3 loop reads CASRGNRGNQPQHF. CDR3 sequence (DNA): TGTGCCAGCAGAGGAAACAGGGGGAATCAGCCCCAGCATTTT.

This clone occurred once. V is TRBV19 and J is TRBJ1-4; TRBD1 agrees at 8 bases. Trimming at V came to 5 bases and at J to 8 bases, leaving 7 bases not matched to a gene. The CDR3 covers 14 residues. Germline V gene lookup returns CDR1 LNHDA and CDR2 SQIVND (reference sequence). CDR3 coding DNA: TGTGCCAGTAGTTCCACAGGGGGGTACGAAAAACTGTTTTTT. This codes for CASSSTGGYEKLFF.

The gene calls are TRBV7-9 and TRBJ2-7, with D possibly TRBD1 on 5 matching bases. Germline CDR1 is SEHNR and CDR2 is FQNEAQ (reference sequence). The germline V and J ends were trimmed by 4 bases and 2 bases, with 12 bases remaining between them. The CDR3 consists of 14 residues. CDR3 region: CASSSLGQTYEQYF. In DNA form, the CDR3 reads TGTGCCAGCAGCTCCCTGGGGCAAACCTACGAGCAGTACTTC.

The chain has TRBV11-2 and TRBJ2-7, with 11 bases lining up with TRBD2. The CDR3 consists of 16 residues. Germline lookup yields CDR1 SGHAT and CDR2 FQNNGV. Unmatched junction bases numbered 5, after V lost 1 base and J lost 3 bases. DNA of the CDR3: TGTGCCAGCAGCTTAGCCTCTAGCGGGGGGTACTACGAGCAGTACTTC. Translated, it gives CASSLASSGGYYEQYF.

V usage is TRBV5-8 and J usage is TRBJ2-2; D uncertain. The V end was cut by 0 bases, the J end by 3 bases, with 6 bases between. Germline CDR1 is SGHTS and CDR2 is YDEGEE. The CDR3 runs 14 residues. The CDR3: CASSLALDTGELFF. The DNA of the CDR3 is TGTGCCAGCAGCTTGGCCCTAGACACCGGGGAGCTGTTTTTT.

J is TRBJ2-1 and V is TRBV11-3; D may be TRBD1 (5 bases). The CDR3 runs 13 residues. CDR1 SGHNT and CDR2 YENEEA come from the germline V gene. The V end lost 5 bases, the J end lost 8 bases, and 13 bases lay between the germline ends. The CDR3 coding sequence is TGTGCCAGCAGCCCTAGGGGTTGGGATGAGCAGTTCTTC. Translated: CASSPRGWDEQFF.

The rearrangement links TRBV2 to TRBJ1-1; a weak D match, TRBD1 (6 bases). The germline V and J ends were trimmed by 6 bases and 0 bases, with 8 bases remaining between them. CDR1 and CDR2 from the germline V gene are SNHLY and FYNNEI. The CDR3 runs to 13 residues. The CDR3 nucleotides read TGTGCCAGCAGACGGACAGTGAACACTGAAGCTTTCTTT. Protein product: CASRRTVNTEAFF.

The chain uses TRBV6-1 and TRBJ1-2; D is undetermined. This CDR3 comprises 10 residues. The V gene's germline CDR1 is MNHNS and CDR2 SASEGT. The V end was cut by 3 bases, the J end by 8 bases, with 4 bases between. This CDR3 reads CASSDGGYTF. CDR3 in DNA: TGTGCCAGCAGTGACGGGGGCTACACCTTC.

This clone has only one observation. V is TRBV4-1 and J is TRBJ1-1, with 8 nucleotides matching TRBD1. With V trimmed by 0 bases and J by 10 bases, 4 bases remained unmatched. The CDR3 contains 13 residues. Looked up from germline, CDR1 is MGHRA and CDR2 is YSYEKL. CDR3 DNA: TGCGCCAGCAGCCAAGAGCAGGGGGCCGCAGCTTTCTTT. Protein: CASSQEQGAAAFF.